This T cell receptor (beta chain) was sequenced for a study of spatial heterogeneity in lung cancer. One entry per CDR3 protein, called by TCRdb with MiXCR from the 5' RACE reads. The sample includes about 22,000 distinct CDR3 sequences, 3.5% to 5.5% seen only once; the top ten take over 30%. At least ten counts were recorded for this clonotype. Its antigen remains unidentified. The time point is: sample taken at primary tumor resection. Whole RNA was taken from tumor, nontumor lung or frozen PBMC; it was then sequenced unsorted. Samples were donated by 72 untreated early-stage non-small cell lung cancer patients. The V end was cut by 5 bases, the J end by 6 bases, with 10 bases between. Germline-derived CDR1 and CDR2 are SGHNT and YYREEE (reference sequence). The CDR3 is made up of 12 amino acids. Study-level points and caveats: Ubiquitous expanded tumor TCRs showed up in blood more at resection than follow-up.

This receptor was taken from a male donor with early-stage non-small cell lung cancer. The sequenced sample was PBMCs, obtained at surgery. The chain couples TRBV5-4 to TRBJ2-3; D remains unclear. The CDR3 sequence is CASRGVPDTQYF. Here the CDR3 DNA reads TGTGCCAGCAGAGGTGTCCCGGATACGCAGTATTTT.